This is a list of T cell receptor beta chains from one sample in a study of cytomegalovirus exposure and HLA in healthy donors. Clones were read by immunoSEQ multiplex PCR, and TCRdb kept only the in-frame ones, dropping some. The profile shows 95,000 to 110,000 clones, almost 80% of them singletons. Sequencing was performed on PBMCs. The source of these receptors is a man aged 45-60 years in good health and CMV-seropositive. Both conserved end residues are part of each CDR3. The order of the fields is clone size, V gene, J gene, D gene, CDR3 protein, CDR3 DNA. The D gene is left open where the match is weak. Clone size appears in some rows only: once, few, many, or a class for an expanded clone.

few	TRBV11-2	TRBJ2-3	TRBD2	CASSLEGLAGGLGTQYF	TGTGCCAGCAGCTTAGAAGGGCTAGCGGGAGGCCTCGGTACGCAGTATTTT
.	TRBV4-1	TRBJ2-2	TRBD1	CASSFGQGNTGELFF	TGCGCCAGCAGCTTTGGACAGGGGAACACCGGGGAGCTGTTTTTT
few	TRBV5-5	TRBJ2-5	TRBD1	CASSLVTGGRKTQYF	TGTGCCAGCAGCTTGGTAACAGGGGGTAGAAAGACCCAGTACTTC
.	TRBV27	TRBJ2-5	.	CASSLQGGPQYF	TGTGCCAGCAGTTTACAGGGTGGACCCCAGTACTTC
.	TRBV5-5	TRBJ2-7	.	CASSLDAGVAYEQYF	TGTGCCAGCAGCTTGGACGCAGGGGTGGCCTACGAGCAGTACTTC
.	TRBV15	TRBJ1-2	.	CATSSANLRGDYGYTF	TGTGCCACCAGCAGCGCTAACCTGCGGGGCGACTATGGCTACACCTTC
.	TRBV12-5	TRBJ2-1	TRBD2	CASGQTSRWQFF	TGTGCTAGTGGTCAGACTAGCCGGTGGCAGTTCTTC
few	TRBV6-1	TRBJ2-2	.	CASTPGAETGELFF	TGTGCCAGCACCCCAGGAGCGGAAACCGGGGAGCTGTTTTTT
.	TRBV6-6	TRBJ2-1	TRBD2	CASSYAGRELSEQFF	TGTGCCAGCAGTTACGCGGGGCGGGAGCTAAGTGAGCAGTTCTTC
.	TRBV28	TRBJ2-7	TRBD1	CASSSVTTGVYEQYF	TGTGCCAGCAGTTCCGTCACGACAGGGGTGTACGAGCAGTACTTC
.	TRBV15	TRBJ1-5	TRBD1	CATSRNVNGQGWHQPQHF	TGTGCCACCAGCCGAAATGTTAACGGACAGGGATGGCATCAGCCCCAGCATTTT
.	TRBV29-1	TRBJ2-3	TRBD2	CSIAPIAGVADTQYF	TGCAGCATTGCCCCCATAGCGGGAGTCGCAGATACGCAGTATTTT
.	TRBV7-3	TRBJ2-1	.	CASRPSPGLGGGQFF	TGTGCCAGCAGACCCTCGCCGGGACTGGGCGGAGGGCAGTTCTTC
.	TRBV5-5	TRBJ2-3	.	CASSEGVPDTQYF	TGTGCCAGCAGCGAGGGGGTGCCAGATACGCAGTATTTT
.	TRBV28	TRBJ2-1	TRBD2	CASSPSGASGRADEQFF	TGTGCCAGCAGTCCCAGCGGGGCTAGCGGGAGGGCCGATGAGCAGTTCTTC
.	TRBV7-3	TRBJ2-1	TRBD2	CASRSSGSFDNEQFF	TGTGCCAGCAGGTCAAGCGGGAGTTTCGACAATGAGCAGTTCTTC
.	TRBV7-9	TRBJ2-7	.	CASSLPLVEQYF	TGTGCCAGCAGCTTACCACTTGTAGAGCAGTACTTC
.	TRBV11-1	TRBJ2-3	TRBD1	CASSLEPRTGLTDTQYF	TGTGCCAGCAGCTTAGAACCTCGGACAGGGCTCACAGATACGCAGTATTTT
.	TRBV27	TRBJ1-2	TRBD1	CASSFRQGAGGYTF	TGTGCCAGCAGTTTTCGTCAGGGGGCGGGCGGCTACACCTTC
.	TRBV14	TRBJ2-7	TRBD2	CASRGASGRVQYF	TGTGCCAGCAGGGGGGCTAGCGGGAGAGTGCAGTACTTC
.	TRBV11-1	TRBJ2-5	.	CASSTYHLRDQETQYF	TGTGCCAGCAGCACCTACCACCTACGGGACCAAGAGACCCAGTACTTC
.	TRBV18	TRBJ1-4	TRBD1	CASSPLQGTVNEKLFF	TGTGCCAGCTCACCGTTACAGGGGACCGTTAATGAAAAACTGTTTTTT